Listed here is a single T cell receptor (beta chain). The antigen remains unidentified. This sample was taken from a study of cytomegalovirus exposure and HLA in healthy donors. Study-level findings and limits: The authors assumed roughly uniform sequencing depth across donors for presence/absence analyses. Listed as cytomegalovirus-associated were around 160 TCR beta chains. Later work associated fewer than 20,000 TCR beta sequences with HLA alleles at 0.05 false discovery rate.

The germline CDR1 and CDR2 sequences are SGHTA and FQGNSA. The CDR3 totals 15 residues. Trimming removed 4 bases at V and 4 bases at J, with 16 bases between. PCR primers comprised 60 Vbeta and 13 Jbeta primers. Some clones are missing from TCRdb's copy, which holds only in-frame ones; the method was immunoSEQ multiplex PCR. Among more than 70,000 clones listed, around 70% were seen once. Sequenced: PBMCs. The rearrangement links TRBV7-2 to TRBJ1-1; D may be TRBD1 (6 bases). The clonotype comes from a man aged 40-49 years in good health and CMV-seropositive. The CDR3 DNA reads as TGTGCCAGCAGCTCAAGGAGCAGGGGATTCACTGAAGCTTTCTTT. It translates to CASSSRSRGFTEAFF. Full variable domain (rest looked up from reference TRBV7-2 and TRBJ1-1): GAGVSQSPSNKVTEKGKDVELRCDPISGHTALYWYRQSLGQGLEFLIYFQGNSAPDKSGLPSDRFSAERTGGSVSTLTIQRTQQEDSAVYLCASSSRSRGFTEAFFGQGTRLTVV.